The 9 T cell receptor beta chains reported below all come from one sample, sequenced in a study of beta chain bispecific antibodies for T cell cancers. Either OKT3 anti-CD3 antibody or CD3/CD28 beads expanded T cells from blood mononuclear cells over roughly 3 days. The study's findings and limits: In these mixed samples, most targeted TRBV reads derived from the leukemia cell line.

For these TCRs, the target antigens are not known. TCRdb processed the 5' RACE reads anew with MiXCR; each CDR3 protein has one entry. This table holds roughly 15,000 distinct CDR3 sequences, about 2.2% found once. Sequenced: healthy donor T cells cultured with leukemia cells. These receptors all stem from a human donor in good health. Some clones in this sample may be carry-over from other donors' samples.

Ten or more counts support this clonotype. The V gene is TRBV16, the J gene TRBJ1-1; 9 bases are a match to TRBD1. The CDR3 loop spans 20 amino acids. Germline V gene lookup returns CDR1 KGHSY and CDR2 FQNENV. After removal of 0 bases from V and 6 bases from J, the junction contained 20 bases not matched to a gene. CDR3 nucleotides: TGTGCCAGCAGCCAATCTATGCACAGGGGGCGATTAATGGACCTTGCTGAAGCTTTCTTT. Protein sequence: CASSQSMHRGRLMDLAEAFF.

This clonotype was recorded many times. The CDR3 region has the DNA TGCGCCAGCAGCTTCGAACCCCCTAGCACAGATACGCAGTATTTT. Translating it yields CASSFEPPSTDTQYF. V is TRBV4-1 and J is TRBJ2-3; D not resolved. CDR3 length equals 15 residues. CDR1 is MGHRA, CDR2 YSYEKL, per germline. Trimming took off 5 bases at V and 0 bases at J, with 12 bases between the two ends.

This clonotype showed up many times. The chain couples TRBV19 to TRBJ2-7; 9 bases fit TRBD1. CDR1 and CDR2 from the germline V gene are LNHDA and SQIVND (reference sequence). The length of the CDR3 is 14 residues. With V trimmed by 3 bases and J by 0 bases, 0 bases remained unmatched. This CDR3 reads CASSMTGGSYEQYF. The CDR3 DNA reads TGTGCCAGTAGTATGACAGGGGGCTCCTACGAGCAGTACTTC.

The rearrangement uses TRBV29-1 and TRBJ1-2, with TRBD1 matching 9 bases. The germline gives CDR1 SQVTM, CDR2 ANQGSEA. The CDR3 is 13 residues long. J gave up 7 bases and V 1 base, and 4 bases lay outside the gene matches. In DNA form, the CDR3 reads TGCAGCGTTGAAGGGACAGGGGCTGGTGGCTACACCTTC. Amino acids: CSVEGTGAGGYTF.

At least ten counts were recorded for this clonotype. This CDR3 reads CASSLRPTGVSGNTIYF. The CDR3 DNA reads as TGTGCCAGCAGTTTACGCCCGACAGGGGTATCTGGAAACACCATATATTTT. The chain uses TRBV12-3 or TRBV12-4 and TRBJ1-3; the match to TRBD1 covers 8 bases. This CDR3 has 17 amino acids. The junction had 7 bases not matched to a gene; V was cut back by 2 bases and J by 1 base.

CDR3 sequence (DNA): TGTGCCAGCAGCCCCGTCGGGGGGAGGGATACGCAGTATTTT. Encoded protein: CASSPVGGRDTQYF. The J gene is TRBJ2-3, the V gene TRBV7-3, with 7 bases that match TRBD2. Germline CDR1 is SGHTA and CDR2 is FQGTGA. Trimming took 5 bases from V and 6 from J; bases not matched to a gene: 8. This CDR3 has 14 amino acids.

This clonotype was seen at least ten times. CDR3 amino acids: CAISTGLDQPQHF. The CDR3 DNA reads TGTGCCATCAGTACAGGGCTGGATCAGCCCCAGCATTTT. The rearrangement joins TRBV10-3 to TRBJ1-5; D is possibly TRBD1 (6 bases). CDR1 and CDR2 from the germline V gene are ENHRY and SYGVKD. Trimming removed 5 bases from V and 5 bases from J, with 10 bases in between. The CDR3 length is 13 residues.

The sample holds many counts of this clonotype. The V and J genes are TRBV2 and TRBJ1-2, with no clear D. CDR1 is SNHLY, CDR2 FYNNEI, per germline. The length of the CDR3 is 12 residues. The ends were cut back, 10 bases at V and 4 bases at J, with 13 bases in the middle. CDR3 sequence: CATISFSYGYTF. Written as DNA, the CDR3 is TGTGCCACCATCAGTTTTAGCTATGGCTACACCTTC.

This clonotype was observed at least ten times. V is TRBV19 and J is TRBJ2-1, with 8 bases identical to TRBD2. V lost 1 base and J lost 7; bases outside the gene matches: 6. CDR1 LNHDA and CDR2 SQIVND come from the germline V gene (reference sequence). This CDR3 is 15 amino acids long. The CDR3 region has the DNA TGTGCCAGTAGTATAGCGGGGGGGCTTGGGAATGAGCAGTTCTTC. Protein: CASSIAGGLGNEQFF.